The 5 T cell receptor beta chains below were found in one sample sequenced in a study of blood T cell repertoires in COVID-19. The method was immunoSEQ multiplex PCR; TCRdb's version includes in-frame clones alone and lacks a portion of them. This table holds around 150,000 clones, about 80% found once. Material: PBMCs or T cells enriched from blood (not recorded which). These receptors were obtained from a man aged 50 or older who had recovered from COVID-19.

V is TRBV29-1 and J is TRBJ2-7, with D possibly matching TRBD2 (5 bases). CDR1 and CDR2 from the germline V gene are SQVTM and ANQGSEA. V was pared by 3 bases and J by 5 bases, with 17 bases between. The CDR3 runs 14 residues. CDR3 bases: TGCAGCGTTGAGTATCGGGGTATTACGAACGAGCAGTACTTC. Amino acid sequence: CSVEYRGITNEQYF.

This chain uses TRBV5-1 with TRBJ1-1, with 8 bases aligning to TRBD1. The germline CDR1 and CDR2 sequences are SGHRS and YFSETQ. The J segment lost 3 bases and the V segment lost 4 bases, leaving 5 bases of the junction unmatched. This CDR3 spans 14 amino acids. This CDR3 reads CASSASTGDTEAFF. The CDR3 DNA is TGCGCCAGCAGCGCATCGACAGGGGACACTGAAGCTTTCTTT.

The gene calls are TRBV18 and TRBJ1-2, with 7 bases lining up with TRBD1. The junction had 9 bases not matched to a gene; V was cut back by 6 bases and J by 2 bases. Germline V gene sequence: CDR1 KGHSH, CDR2 LQKENI. The CDR3 runs to 15 residues. CDR3 coding DNA: TGTGCCAGCTCTCCCCCGGGACAGACAAACTATGGCTACACCTTC. It translates to CASSPPGQTNYGYTF.

The sample holds one count of this clone. This sequence joins TRBV3-1 (or the pseudogene TRBV3-2) and TRBJ1-3; the D is unclear. There are 16 residues in the CDR3. Germline CDR1 LGHDT, CDR2 YNNKEL (reference sequence). V dropped 6 bases and J dropped 0 bases, with 15 bases sitting between them. The CDR3 DNA reads as TGTGCCAGCAGACTAAGCATCGGTGGCTCTGGAAACACCATATATTTT. Translation gives CASRLSIGGSGNTIYF.

The rearrangement links TRBV5-6 to TRBJ1-4; 8 bases fit TRBD1. Trimming cost V 4 bases and J 7 bases; bases outside gene matches: 9. The CDR3 contains 15 residues. CDR1 and CDR2 from the germline V gene are SGHDT and YYEEEE. The CDR3 spells CASSGQGSFGEKLFF. In DNA, the CDR3 is TGTGCCAGCAGCGGACAGGGCAGTTTTGGTGAAAAACTGTTTTTT.